A selection of T cell receptor beta chains follows, all from one sample in a study of metastatic and nonmetastatic thyroid tumors. From the PCR reads, TCRdb re-called clones with MiXCR. The sample has about 35,000 clones, 29% seen once. Sequenced sample: blood. These TCRs come from a female donor with papillary thyroid cancer or a benign thyroid nodule (not recorded which). Some clones in this sample may be carry-over from other donors' samples. The CDR3 runs from the conserved cysteine through the conserved F or W. The D gene is left open where the match is weak. Clone size appears in some rows only: once, few, many, or a class for an expanded clone.

V gene,J gene,D gene,CDR3 length,clone size,CDR3 protein
TRBV29-1,TRBJ1-2,NA,14,few,CSIDGQGVVYGYTF
TRBV6-1,TRBJ2-1,TRBD2,18,NA,CASSENSLRATSGNEQFF
TRBV27,TRBJ1-1,TRBD1,15,few,CASTNPGQGGTEAFF
TRBV11-2,TRBJ1-1,TRBD1,13,many,CASSLLQGTEAFF
TRBV7-2,TRBJ2-3,TRBD2,15,few,CASSFASGSTDTQYF
TRBV6-1,TRBJ2-7,NA,14,NA,CASTARGGLYEQYF
TRBV9,TRBJ2-1,NA,15,many,CASSVAPGGGNEQFF
TRBV19,TRBJ2-1,NA,14,few,CASSTGVAYNEQFF
TRBV7-3,TRBJ2-7,TRBD1,14,NA,CASSLLGQGHEQYF
TRBV13,TRBJ1-6,NA,13,NA,CASSWERRDTLHF
TRBV9,TRBJ2-7,TRBD1,14,NA,CASSVDGGQSEQYF
TRBV20-1,TRBJ2-7,TRBD2,14,NA,CSVEISGGSYEQYF
TRBV2,TRBJ2-3,TRBD2,18,NA,CASSERAGGVLATDTQYF
TRBV12-3/TRBV12-4,TRBJ2-2,TRBD2,13,many,CASTVTSIGELFF
TRBV6-5,TRBJ2-3,NA,17,many,CASSPLTSSSSTDTQYF
TRBV5-1,TRBJ1-5,NA,14,NA,CASSPSGLDQPQHF
TRBV20-1,TRBJ2-7,TRBD2,14,NA,CSARTPGLAGEQYF
TRBV7-6,TRBJ2-3,NA,12,many,CASSWGPDTQYF
TRBV5-5,TRBJ2-3,NA,16,many,CASSLYGGFPTDTQYF
TRBV20-1,TRBJ2-5,TRBD1,17,many,CSADYRDRVIGPETQYF
TRBV30,TRBJ2-3,TRBD2,15,NA,CAWSRTRGGPDTQYF
TRBV15,TRBJ1-1,NA,14,many,CATSSSQGNTEAFF